A selection of T cell receptor beta chains follows, all from one sample in a study of blood T cell repertoires in COVID-19. This table comes from immunoSEQ multiplex PCR, and its TCRdb copy is limited to in-frame clones, with some not included. Altogether hundreds of thousands of clones are present, 65% to 90% being singletons, with the ten largest covering 5.1%. The specimen sequenced was peripheral blood. All receptors come from a man in his fifties with active or convalescent COVID-19. CDR3s include the opening cysteine and the closing phenylalanine or tryptophan. The D gene is left open where the match is weak. Clone size appears in some rows only: once, few, many, or a class for an expanded clone.

TRBJ2-2	-	TRBV29-1	TRBD2	TGCAGCGTCGGAGCGGGATCCACCGGGGAGCTGTTTTTT	CSVGAGSTGELFF
TRBJ2-7	-	TRBV1	-	TGCACCAGCCCCCGGGGACTTAAGAATTACGAGCAGTACTTC	CTSPRGLKNYEQYF
TRBJ1-1	-	TRBV18	TRBD1	TGTGCCAGCTCACCGCCATTGAGGGGGCGCGAGAACACTGAAGCTTTCTTT	CASSPPLRGRENTEAFF
TRBJ2-7	-	TRBV28	TRBD2	TGTGCCAGCAGTTTTGGCGGGGGAGGTAGCTACGAGCAGTACTTC	CASSFGGGGSYEQYF
TRBJ2-1	-	TRBV24-1	TRBD2	TGTGCCACCAGTGACCCCCCCGGAGCGGGAGGGCCGGACTCTAATGAGCAGTTCTTC	CATSDPPGAGGPDSNEQFF
TRBJ1-2	few	TRBV5-1	-	TGCGCCAGCAGCTCTAACCTACAGAGGGACTATGGCTACACCTTC	CASSSNLQRDYGYTF
TRBJ1-1	many	TRBV4-1	-	TGCGCCAGCAGCCAAGGGATATACGGGGGCACTGAAGCTTTCTTT	CASSQGIYGGTEAFF
TRBJ2-3	-	TRBV15	-	TGTGCCACCAGCAGGTCCAGTGCTAGCACAGATACGCAGTATTTT	CATSRSSASTDTQYF
TRBJ2-7	-	TRBV10-3	TRBD1	TGTGCCATCAGTGGACAGGGGAACTACGAGCAGTACTTC	CAISGQGNYEQYF
TRBJ2-7	-	TRBV23-1	-	TGCGCCAGCATAATAGAATCCCCCCGCCCGACAGACTACGAGCAGTACTTC	CASIIESPRPTDYEQYF
TRBJ1-4	-	TRBV18	-	TGTGCCAGCTCACCTCAACAGGGTGGTGAAAAACTGTTTTTT	CASSPQQGGEKLFF
TRBJ2-7	-	TRBV10-1	-	TGCGCCAGCCCCAAGAGCGAGCAGTACTTC	CASPKSEQYF
TRBJ2-1	-	TRBV28	-	TGTGCCAGCATTAGCGGATACAATGAGCAGTTCTTC	CASISGYNEQFF
TRBJ1-1	few	TRBV20-1	-	TGCAGTGCTAGTGAGTTTGCCGGCACTGAAGCTTTCTTT	CSASEFAGTEAFF
TRBJ2-5	-	TRBV11-2	TRBD2	TGTGCCAGCAGCTTAGATCGTGGGGGACTAGCGGGTAGCGAGACCCAGTACTTC	CASSLDRGGLAGSETQYF
TRBJ2-7	-	TRBV4-1	-	TGCGCCAGCAGCCGTCACCCATCCCAAAACCTAGGTATATCCGAGCAGTACTTC	CASSRHPSQNLGISEQYF
TRBJ2-2	-	TRBV5-1	TRBD1	TGCGCCAGCAGCTTGGGACAGGGCTTGGCCGGGGAGCTGTTTTTT	CASSLGQGLAGELFF
TRBJ2-2	-	TRBV5-4	TRBD2	TGTGCCAGCAGCTCCGGGACTAGCGGGCTAACGAACACCGGGGAGCTGTTTTTT	CASSSGTSGLTNTGELFF
TRBJ2-7	-	TRBV28	TRBD1	TGTGCCAGCAGTCCTAGGACAGGCTACGAGCAGTACTTC	CASSPRTGYEQYF
TRBJ2-7	-	TRBV7-9	TRBD1	TGTGCCAGCAGCTCGTGGTACAGGGGAATTGGCGAGCAGTACTTC	CASSSWYRGIGEQYF
TRBJ2-7	few	TRBV18	TRBD1	TGTGCCAGCTCACCCGGGACAGGGGGCTACGAGCAGTACTTC	CASSPGTGGYEQYF
TRBJ1-3	-	TRBV12-3/TRBV12-4	-	TGTGCCTCCACGGGGGGAGTCGGAAACACCATATATTTT	CASTGGVGNTIYF
TRBJ1-3	-	TRBV19	TRBD1	TGTGCCAGTACCCCCGGGGCGGGACAGGGGAATAGAAACACCATATATTTT	CASTPGAGQGNRNTIYF
TRBJ1-5	-	TRBV7-2	TRBD1	TGTGCCAGCAGCGCGCAGGGGGCGCAAAACCAGCCCCAGCATTTT	CASSAQGAQNQPQHF
TRBJ1-4	-	TRBV19	-	TGTGCCAGTAGCCCGGGTAAAAAACTGTTTTTT	CASSPGKKLFF
TRBJ2-7	-	TRBV6-6	TRBD1	TGTGCCAGCAGTCCCGAGGACAGGGGGATGAACGAGCAGTACTTC	CASSPEDRGMNEQYF
TRBJ1-2	-	TRBV29-1	TRBD1	TGCAGCGTTGTCGAAGGGACAGCCTATGGCTACACCTTC	CSVVEGTAYGYTF